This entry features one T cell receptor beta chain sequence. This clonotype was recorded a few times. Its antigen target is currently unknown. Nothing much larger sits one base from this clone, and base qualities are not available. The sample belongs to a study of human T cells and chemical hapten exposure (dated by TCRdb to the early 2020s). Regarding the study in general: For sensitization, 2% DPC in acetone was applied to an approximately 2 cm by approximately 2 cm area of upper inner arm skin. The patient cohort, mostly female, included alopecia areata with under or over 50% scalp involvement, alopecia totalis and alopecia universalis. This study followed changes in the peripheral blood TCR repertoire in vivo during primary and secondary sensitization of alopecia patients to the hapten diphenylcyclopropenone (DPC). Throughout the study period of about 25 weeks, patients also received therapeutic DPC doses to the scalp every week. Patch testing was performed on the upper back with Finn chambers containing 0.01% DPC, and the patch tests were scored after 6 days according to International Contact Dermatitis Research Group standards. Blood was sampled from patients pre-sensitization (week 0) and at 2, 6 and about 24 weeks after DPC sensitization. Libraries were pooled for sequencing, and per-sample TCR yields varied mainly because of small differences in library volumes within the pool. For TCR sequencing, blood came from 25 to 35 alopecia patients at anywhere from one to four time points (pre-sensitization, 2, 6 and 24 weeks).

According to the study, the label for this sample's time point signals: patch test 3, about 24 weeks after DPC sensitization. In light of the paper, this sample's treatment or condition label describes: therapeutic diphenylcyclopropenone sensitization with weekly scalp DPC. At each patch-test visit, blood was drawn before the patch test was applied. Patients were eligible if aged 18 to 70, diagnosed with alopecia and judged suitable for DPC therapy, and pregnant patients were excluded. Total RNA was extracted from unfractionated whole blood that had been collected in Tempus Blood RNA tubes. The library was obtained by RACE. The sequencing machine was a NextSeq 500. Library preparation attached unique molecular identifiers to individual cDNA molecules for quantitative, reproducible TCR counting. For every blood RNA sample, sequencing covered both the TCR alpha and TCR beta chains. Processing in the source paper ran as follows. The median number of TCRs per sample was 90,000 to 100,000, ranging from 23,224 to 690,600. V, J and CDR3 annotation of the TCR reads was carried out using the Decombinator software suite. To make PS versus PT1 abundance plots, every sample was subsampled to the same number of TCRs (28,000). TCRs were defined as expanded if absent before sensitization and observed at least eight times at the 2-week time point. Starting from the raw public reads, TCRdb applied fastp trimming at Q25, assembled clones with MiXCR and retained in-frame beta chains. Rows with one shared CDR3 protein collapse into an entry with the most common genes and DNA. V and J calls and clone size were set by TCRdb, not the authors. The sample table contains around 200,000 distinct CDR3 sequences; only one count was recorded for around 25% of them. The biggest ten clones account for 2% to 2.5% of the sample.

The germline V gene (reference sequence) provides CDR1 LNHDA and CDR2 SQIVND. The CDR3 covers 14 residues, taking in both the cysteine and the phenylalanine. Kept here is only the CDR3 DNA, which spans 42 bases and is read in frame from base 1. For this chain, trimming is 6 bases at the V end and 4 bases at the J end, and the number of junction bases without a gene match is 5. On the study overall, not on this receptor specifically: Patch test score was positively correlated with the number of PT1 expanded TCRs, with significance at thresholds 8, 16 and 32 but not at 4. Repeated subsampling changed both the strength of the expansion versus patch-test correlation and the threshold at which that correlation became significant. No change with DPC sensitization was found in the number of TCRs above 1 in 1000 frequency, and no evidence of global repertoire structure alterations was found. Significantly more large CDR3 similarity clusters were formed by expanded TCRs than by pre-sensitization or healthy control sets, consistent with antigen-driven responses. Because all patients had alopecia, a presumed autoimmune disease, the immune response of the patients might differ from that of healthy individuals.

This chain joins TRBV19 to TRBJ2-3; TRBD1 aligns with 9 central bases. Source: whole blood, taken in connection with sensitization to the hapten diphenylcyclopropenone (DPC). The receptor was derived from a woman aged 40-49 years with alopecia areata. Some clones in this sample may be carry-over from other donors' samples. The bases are TGTGCCAGTAGAACAGGGGGCAGCGCAGATACGCAGTATTTT. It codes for CASRTGGSADTQYF.